This T cell receptor beta chain was obtained from a study of blood T cell repertoires in COVID-19. Overall study context: Material from acute and convalescent COVID-19 was sourced from the United States, Italy and Spain. T cells, B-cell-depleted T cells, or PBMCs provided the cDNA or gDNA that served as material.

The V and J ends lost 5 bases and 3 bases, in that order; junction bases with no gene match: 8. Looked up from germline, CDR1 is MNHEY and CDR2 is SMNVEV (reference sequence). The CDR3 is 16 residues long. The authors' processing: Researchers report that nucleated cell counts were estimated from reference gene primer amplification. Sequencing was performed with immunoSEQ multiplex PCR; in TCRdb, only in-frame clones are kept and a portion is missing. V, J and clone size reflect that table, while D and trimming were determined from the DNA. The sample has 150,000 to 200,000 clones, under 85% seen once; the top ten hold about an eighth.

The chain is built from TRBV27 and TRBJ2-1; 9 bases are shared with TRBD2. Material: peripheral blood. The TCR originated in a man between 65 and 79 years old who had recovered from COVID-19. The CDR3 loop reads CASSPLAGEGYNEQFF. CDR3 sequence (DNA): TGTGCCAGCAGTCCGTTAGCGGGAGAGGGCTACAATGAGCAGTTCTTC.